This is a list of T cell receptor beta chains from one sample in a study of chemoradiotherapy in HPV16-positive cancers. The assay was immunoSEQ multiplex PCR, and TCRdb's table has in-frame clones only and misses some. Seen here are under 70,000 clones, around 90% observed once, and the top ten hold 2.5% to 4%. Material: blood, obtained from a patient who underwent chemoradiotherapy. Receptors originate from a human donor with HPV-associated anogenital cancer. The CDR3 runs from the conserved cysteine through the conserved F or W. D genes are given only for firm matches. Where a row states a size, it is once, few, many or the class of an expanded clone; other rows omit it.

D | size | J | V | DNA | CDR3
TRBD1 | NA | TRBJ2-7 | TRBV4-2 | TGTGCCAGCAGCCAAACAACAGGGGGCTACGAGCAGTACTTC | CASSQTTGGYEQYF
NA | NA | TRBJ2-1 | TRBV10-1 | TGCGCCATCGACAGGTACAATGAGCAGTTCTTC | CAIDRYNEQFF
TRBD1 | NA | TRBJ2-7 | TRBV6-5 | TGTGCCAGCAGTGATTACAGGGGGTTCTACGAGCAGTACTTC | CASSDYRGFYEQYF
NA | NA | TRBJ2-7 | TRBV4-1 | TGCGCCAGCAGCCAGCCTTGGGGCTCCTACGAGCAGTACTTC | CASSQPWGSYEQYF
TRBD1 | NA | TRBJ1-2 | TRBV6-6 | TGTGCCAGCAGAGCTGACAGGGGAGCTAACTATGGCTACACCTTC | CASRADRGANYGYTF
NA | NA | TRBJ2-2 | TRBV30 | TGTGCCTGGAGTGTAAGTCGGTACACCGGGGAGCTGTTTTTT | CAWSVSRYTGELFF
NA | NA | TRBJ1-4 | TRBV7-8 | TGTGCCAGCAGCTTAGGCTTAAATGGTCCTGAAAAACTGTTTTTT | CASSLGLNGPEKLFF
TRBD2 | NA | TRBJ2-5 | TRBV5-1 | TGCGCCAGCAGCACCGGACTAGCGGGCCTCCAAGAGACCCAGTACTTC | CASSTGLAGLQETQYF
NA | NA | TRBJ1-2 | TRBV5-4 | TGCGCCAGCAGCCTCAACCTCGAGGCGGGTCAGCCTAATGGCTACACCTTC | CASSLNLEAGQPNGYTF
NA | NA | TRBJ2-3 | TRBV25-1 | TGTGCCAGCAGTGAAGCTCTCGTGGGCACAGATACGCAGTATTTT | CASSEALVGTDTQYF
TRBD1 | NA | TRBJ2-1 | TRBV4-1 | TGCGCCAGCAGCCAGGGGGACAGGCCCTACAATGAGCAGTTCTTC | CASSQGDRPYNEQFF
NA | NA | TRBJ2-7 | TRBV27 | TGTGCCAGCAGTCAAACTAGCTGGGACTCCTACGAGCAGTACTTC | CASSQTSWDSYEQYF
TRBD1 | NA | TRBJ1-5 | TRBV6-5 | TGTGCCAGCAGTCCAACCGGGACAGGGAGTCAGCCCCAGCATTTT | CASSPTGTGSQPQHF
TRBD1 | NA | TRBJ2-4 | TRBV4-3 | TGCGCCAGCAGCCAAGCAACAGGGGGTTGGAAAAACATTCAGTACTTC | CASSQATGGWKNIQYF
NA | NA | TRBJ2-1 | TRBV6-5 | TGTGCCAGCAGTTACCCGCCCCCCAGCAATGAGCAGTTCTTC | CASSYPPPSNEQFF
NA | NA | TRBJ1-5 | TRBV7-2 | TGTGCCAGCAGCTTAGCGGTCCCATATAGCAATCAGCCCCAGCATTTT | CASSLAVPYSNQPQHF
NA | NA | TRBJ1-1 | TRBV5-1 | TGCGCCAGCAGCTTGCTTGTGGAGAACACTGAAGCTTTCTTT | CASSLLVENTEAFF
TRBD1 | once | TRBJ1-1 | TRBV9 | TGTGCCAGCAGCGTAGGCTCAGGGGGCGTGGGCACTGAAGCTTTCTTT | CASSVGSGGVGTEAFF
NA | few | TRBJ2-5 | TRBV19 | TGTGCCAGTAGTACCCAGACTCCAGAGACCCAGTACTTC | CASSTQTPETQYF
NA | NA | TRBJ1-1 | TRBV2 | TGTGCCAGCAGTTCAGGGGACACTGAAGCTTTCTTT | CASSSGDTEAFF
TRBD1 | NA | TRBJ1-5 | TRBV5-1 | TGCGCCAGCAGCTTAGGGGCGGGACAGGGGGCACCATATAGCAATCAGCCCCGGCATTTT | CASSLGAGQGAPYSNQPRHF
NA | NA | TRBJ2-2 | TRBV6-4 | TGTGCCAGCTCCCTCTACGGCGACACCGGGGAGCTGTTTTTT | CASSLYGDTGELFF
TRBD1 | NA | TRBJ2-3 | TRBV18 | TGTGCCAGCTCACCAGGGACAGGGGCTGTTACGCAGTATTTT | CASSPGTGAVTQYF
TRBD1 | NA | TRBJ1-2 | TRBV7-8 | TGTGCCAGCAGCTCCGGACAGGGGGATGGCTACACCTTC | CASSSGQGDGYTF
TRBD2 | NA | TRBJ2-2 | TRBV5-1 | TGCGCCAGCAGCTTCCTGACTAGCGGGAACACCGGGGAGCTGTTTTTT | CASSFLTSGNTGELFF
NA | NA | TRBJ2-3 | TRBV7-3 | TGTGCCAGCAGCCCCTTCGGCGGGCGGAGGGGTGGGGATACGCAGTATTTT | CASSPFGGRRGGDTQYF
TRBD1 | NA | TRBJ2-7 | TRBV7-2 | TGTGCCAGCAGCTTAGCGGGCCAGGGGGAATACGAGCAGTACTTC | CASSLAGQGEYEQYF
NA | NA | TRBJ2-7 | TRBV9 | TGTGCCAGCAGCGTAGACGAGGGACCCAGCTCCTACGAGCAGTACTTC | CASSVDEGPSSYEQYF
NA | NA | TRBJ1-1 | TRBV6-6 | TGTGCCAGCATCTCCCCTAGGAGCAGGGAAACTGAAGCTTTCTTT | CASISPRSRETEAFF
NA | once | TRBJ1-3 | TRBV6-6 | TGTGCCAGCAGTCCCCGGTTTGGCGGAAACACCATATATTTT | CASSPRFGGNTIYF
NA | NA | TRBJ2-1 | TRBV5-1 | TGCGCCAGCAGCGTGAGTTACAATGAGCAGTTCTTC | CASSVSYNEQFF
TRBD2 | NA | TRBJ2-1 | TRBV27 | TGTGCCAGCAGTTTACCGGCTAGCGGGGGCGATGAGCAGTTCTTC | CASSLPASGGDEQFF
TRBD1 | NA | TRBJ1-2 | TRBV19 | TGTGCCAGTAGTAGCAGGGGGGTTCGGACTGGCTACACCTTC | CASSSRGVRTGYTF
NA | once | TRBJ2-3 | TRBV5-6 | TGTGCCAGCAGCTTGGCCCCGGCGGGGTTGACAGATACGCAGTATTTT | CASSLAPAGLTDTQYF
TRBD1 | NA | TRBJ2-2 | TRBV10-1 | TGCGCCAGCAGGCTACATCTGGCGGCAGGGGGAAGGACCGGGGAGCTGTTTTTT | CASRLHLAAGGRTGELFF
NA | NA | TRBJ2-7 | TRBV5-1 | TGCGCCAGCAGCCAAGACAGTTCCTACGAGCAGTACTTC | CASSQDSSYEQYF
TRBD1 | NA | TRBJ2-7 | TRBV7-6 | TGTGCCAGCAGCTTAGCGGCCAGGGGGTCGATCGAGCAGTACTTC | CASSLAARGSIEQYF
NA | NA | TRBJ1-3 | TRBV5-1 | TGCGCCAGCAGCTTGAGAGCTCGTGGAAACACCATATATTTT | CASSLRARGNTIYF
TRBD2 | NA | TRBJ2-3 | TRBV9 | TGTGCCAGCAGCGCCGGGACTAGCGGTTTCACAGATACGCAGTATTTT | CASSAGTSGFTDTQYF
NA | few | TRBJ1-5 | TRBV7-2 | TGTGCCAGCAGCTTAGAGGTGGGACGATTGCATTTT | CASSLEVGRLHF
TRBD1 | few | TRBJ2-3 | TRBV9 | TGTGCCAGCAGCGTAGGAGGGGGCGCGTATACGCAGTATTTT | CASSVGGGAYTQYF
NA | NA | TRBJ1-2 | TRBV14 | TGTGCCAGCAGCTCGACTCCGGGACAAGGAGGCTACACCTTC | CASSSTPGQGGYTF
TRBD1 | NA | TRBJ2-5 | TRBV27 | TGTGCCAGCAGTGAGCGGACAGGGGGCAGGGAGACCCAGTACTTC | CASSERTGGRETQYF
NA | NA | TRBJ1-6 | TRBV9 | TGTGCCAGCAGCGCCGGGACACCCTATAATTCACCCCTCCACTTT | CASSAGTPYNSPLHF
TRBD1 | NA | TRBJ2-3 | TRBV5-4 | TGTGCCAGCAGCTTTCGACAGGGACCAGATACGCAGTATTTT | CASSFRQGPDTQYF
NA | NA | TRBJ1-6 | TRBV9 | TGTGCCAGCAGCGAGGGGAAATATGGTAATTCACCCCTCCACTTT | CASSEGKYGNSPLHF
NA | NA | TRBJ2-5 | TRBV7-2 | TGTGCCAGCAGCTGGGGGCAAGAGACCCAGTACTTC | CASSWGQETQYF
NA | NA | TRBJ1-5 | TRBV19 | TGTGCCAGTACCCTGGGAGGGCTCGGTCAGCCCCAGCATTTT | CASTLGGLGQPQHF
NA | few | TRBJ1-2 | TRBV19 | TGTGCCAGTAGTATCTTAGCGACCTCTAACTATGGCTACACCTTC | CASSILATSNYGYTF
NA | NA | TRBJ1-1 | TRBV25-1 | TGTGCCAGCAGTACCAAAGGGAGGGGATTGAACACTGAAGCTTTCTTT | CASSTKGRGLNTEAFF
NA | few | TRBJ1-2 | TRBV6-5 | TGTGCCAGCAGTTACTTTGCCGCCAGACCCTATGGCTACACCTTC | CASSYFAARPYGYTF
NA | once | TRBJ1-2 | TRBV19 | TGTGCCAGCAGGGGCTCCTGGGGCTACACCTTC | CASRGSWGYTF
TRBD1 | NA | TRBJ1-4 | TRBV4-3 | TGCGCCAGCAGCCAAGGTGGACAGGGGCCTGAAAAACTGTTTTTT | CASSQGGQGPEKLFF
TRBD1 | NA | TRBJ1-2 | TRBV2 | TGTGCCAGCAGAGTGACAGGGGCGGACTATGGCTACACCTTC | CASRVTGADYGYTF
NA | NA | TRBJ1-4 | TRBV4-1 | TGCGCCAGCAGCCAAGAGGGGGGCGGGGGTGAAAAACTGTTTTTT | CASSQEGGGGEKLFF
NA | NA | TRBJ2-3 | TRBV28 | TGTGCCAGCAGTTCCTTAGGGGGGCGCGGGACAGATACGCAGTATTTT | CASSSLGGRGTDTQYF
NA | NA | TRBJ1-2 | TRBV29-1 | TGCAGCGCTCACAGGGAAGCCAACTATGGCTACACCTTC | CSAHREANYGYTF